The T cell receptor beta chain described here comes from a study of shared clonotypes between healthy human individuals. Overall study: With ages of 18 to 49, the donors were two women and three men.

Study results and caveats: Sharing across four donors was highest in naive CD4 (around 5%) and lowest in memory CD8 (about 0.4%). Despite large depth, sorted-subset datasets appeared incompletely sequenced. An anticipated effect of sequencing depth on clonotype sharing among donors was recognized.

Sequencing used immunoSEQ multiplex PCR; TCRdb keeps in-frame clones, though not all of them. The data show about 2.5 million clones, under 95% seen once. With respect to this clone: Its antigen is not known.

The material sequenced was naive CD4+ T cells from PBMCs. Subset denoted: CD45RA+ positively selected. The TCR was taken from a man aged 18 to 29 in good health. Some clones in this sample may be carry-over from other donors' samples.

The CDR3 reads CASSLEGVSGTEAFF. CDR3 in DNA: TGCGCCAGCAGCTTGGAGGGAGTTTCGGGCACTGAAGCTTTCTTT. The V gene is TRBV5-1, the J gene TRBJ1-1; D remains ambiguous. Trimming took 0 bases from V and 4 from J, leaving 13 bases between them. This CDR3 is built from 15 residues. Germline V gene data show CDR1 as SGHRS and CDR2 as YFSETQ.